These T cell receptor beta chains were read from a single sample in a study of control samples from healthy donors and cancer patients. Libraries were prepared by immunoSEQ multiplex PCR; TCRdb keeps only in-frame clonotypes and omits some of them. The profile shows some 130,000 clones, roughly 92% of them singletons. The material sequenced was blood. Receptors were obtained from a man younger than 35 in good health. CDR3s include the opening cysteine and the closing phenylalanine or tryptophan. Each record gives: CDR3 length, V gene, D gene, clone size, J gene, CDR3 DNA, CDR3 protein. D genes are given only for firm matches. Clone size, where shown, is once, few, many, or a class for clones that have expanded.

CDR3 length: 12; V gene: TRBV7-9; D gene: NA; clone size: NA; J gene: TRBJ2-7; CDR3 DNA: TGTGCCAGCAGCTTACTGGGAATCGAGCAGTACTTC; CDR3 protein: CASSLLGIEQYF
CDR3 length: 11; V gene: TRBV20-1; D gene: NA; clone size: NA; J gene: TRBJ2-1; CDR3 DNA: TGCAGTGCAAACGGAGGCAATGAGCAGTTCTTC; CDR3 protein: CSANGGNEQFF
CDR3 length: 17; V gene: TRBV5-6; D gene: TRBD2; clone size: NA; J gene: TRBJ2-7; CDR3 DNA: TGTGCCAGCAGCTTTGGCCCTCTTAGCGGGGGATTTATCGAGCAGTACTTC; CDR3 protein: CASSFGPLSGGFIEQYF
CDR3 length: 14; V gene: TRBV10-3; D gene: NA; clone size: once; J gene: TRBJ1-2; CDR3 DNA: TGTGCCATCAGTGCCCCGGGGGAGGACTATGGCTACACCTTC; CDR3 protein: CAISAPGEDYGYTF
CDR3 length: 11; V gene: TRBV30; D gene: NA; clone size: NA; J gene: TRBJ2-1; CDR3 DNA: TGTGCCTGGAGGGTCGGGTACGAGCAGTTCTTC; CDR3 protein: CAWRVGYEQFF
CDR3 length: 11; V gene: TRBV21-1; D gene: NA; clone size: NA; J gene: TRBJ1-4; CDR3 DNA: TGTGCCAGCGGTGAGGTCGAAAAACTGTTTTTT; CDR3 protein: CASGEVEKLFF
CDR3 length: 18; V gene: TRBV19; D gene: NA; clone size: NA; J gene: TRBJ1-3; CDR3 DNA: TGTGCCAGTAGTATGGACGGGGGATGGGCCAGCTCTGGAAACACCATATATTTT; CDR3 protein: CASSMDGGWASSGNTIYF
CDR3 length: 13; V gene: TRBV28; D gene: NA; clone size: NA; J gene: TRBJ1-2; CDR3 DNA: TGTGCCAGCAGTTGGAGGGAAGGCCATGGCTACACCTTC; CDR3 protein: CASSWREGHGYTF
CDR3 length: 12; V gene: TRBV9; D gene: NA; clone size: NA; J gene: TRBJ1-2; CDR3 DNA: TGTGCCAGCAGCGTAGGACGATATGGCTACACCTTC; CDR3 protein: CASSVGRYGYTF
CDR3 length: 13; V gene: TRBV14; D gene: NA; clone size: NA; J gene: TRBJ2-7; CDR3 DNA: TGTGCCAGCAGCCAACTGGGAGGCTACGAGCAGTACTTC; CDR3 protein: CASSQLGGYEQYF
CDR3 length: 14; V gene: TRBV10-1; D gene: NA; clone size: once; J gene: TRBJ2-2; CDR3 DNA: TGCGCCAGCAGTGTGCGACAAAACACCGGGGAGCTGTTTTTT; CDR3 protein: CASSVRQNTGELFF
CDR3 length: 16; V gene: TRBV15; D gene: NA; clone size: NA; J gene: TRBJ1-5; CDR3 DNA: TGTGCCACCAGCAGAGAAAGGGGGAAGAGCAATCAGCCCCAGCATTTT; CDR3 protein: CATSRERGKSNQPQHF
CDR3 length: 16; V gene: TRBV5-1; D gene: TRBD1; clone size: NA; J gene: TRBJ2-5; CDR3 DNA: TGCGCCAGCAGCTGGACCGGGACAGGGTTTCGGGAGACCCAGTACTTC; CDR3 protein: CASSWTGTGFRETQYF
CDR3 length: 15; V gene: TRBV7-9; D gene: NA; clone size: NA; J gene: TRBJ2-7; CDR3 DNA: TGTGCCAGCTTACCCTTCCGGGACACCCCTTACGAGCAGTACTTC; CDR3 protein: CASLPFRDTPYEQYF
CDR3 length: 15; V gene: TRBV9; D gene: NA; clone size: NA; J gene: TRBJ1-1; CDR3 DNA: TGTGCCAGCAGCGTAGAGGCGGGGGCGAGTACTGAAGCTTTCTTT; CDR3 protein: CASSVEAGASTEAFF
CDR3 length: 15; V gene: TRBV6-5; D gene: NA; clone size: NA; J gene: TRBJ1-1; CDR3 DNA: TGTGCCAGCACCCCCCCGGGGGCGGGGAACACTGAAGCTTTCTTT; CDR3 protein: CASTPPGAGNTEAFF
CDR3 length: 12; V gene: TRBV10-2; D gene: TRBD1; clone size: NA; J gene: TRBJ1-1; CDR3 DNA: TGCGCCAGCAGGGACAGGGTTACTGAAGCTTTCTTT; CDR3 protein: CASRDRVTEAFF
CDR3 length: 15; V gene: TRBV5-4; D gene: TRBD1; clone size: NA; J gene: TRBJ1-2; CDR3 DNA: TGTGCCATCGGGACAGGGGCCCCGAGGTCCTATGGCTACACCTTC; CDR3 protein: CAIGTGAPRSYGYTF
CDR3 length: 15; V gene: TRBV5-6; D gene: TRBD1; clone size: NA; J gene: TRBJ1-1; CDR3 DNA: TGTGCCAGCAGCTTGGGGAGGGGGCCGTACACTGAAGCTTTCTTT; CDR3 protein: CASSLGRGPYTEAFF
CDR3 length: 13; V gene: TRBV15; D gene: NA; clone size: NA; J gene: TRBJ2-1; CDR3 DNA: TGTGCCACCAGCAGGGACTTCCAGAATGAGCAGTTCTTC; CDR3 protein: CATSRDFQNEQFF